The 25 T cell receptor beta chains presented below share a single source sample, sequenced in a study of type 1 regulatory T cells. Using its own MiXCR run on the reads, TCRdb lists one record per CDR3 protein. The sample yields 90,000 to 100,000 distinct CDR3 sequences, less than 40% seen once. The sequencing input was CD4+ T cells, either the whole sample or a sorted fraction (not recorded which). These receptors were taken from a human donor in good health.

The chain couples TRBV7-2 to TRBJ2-1; the D is unclear. V gave up 4 bases and J gave up 7 bases, with 20 bases separating them. The CDR3 is made up of 16 amino acids. Germline loops: CDR1 SGHTA, CDR2 FQGNSA. The CDR3 sequence: CASSSDQNLNWNEQFF. CDR3 sequence (DNA): TGTGCCAGCAGCTCAGATCAGAACCTGAATTGGAATGAGCAGTTCTTC. The entire variable domain, with the rest obtained from reference TRBV7-2 and TRBJ2-1, is as follows: GAGVSQSPSNKVTEKGKDVELRCDPISGHTALYWYRQSLGQGLEFLIYFQGNSAPDKSGLPSDRFSAERTGGSVSTLTIQRTQQEDSAVYLCASSSDQNLNWNEQFFGPGTRLTVL.

The V gene is TRBV6-4, the J gene TRBJ2-1, with 7 bases matching TRBD2. CDR1 is MRHNA, CDR2 SNTAGT, per germline. Trimming took 4 bases from V and 0 from J; bases not matched to a gene: 6. This CDR3 has 16 amino acids. The CDR3 sequence: CASSAGGGGSYNEQFF. The CDR3 nucleotides are TGTGCCAGCAGTGCGGGCGGGGGAGGCTCCTACAATGAGCAGTTCTTC.

The V and J genes are TRBV6-2 or TRBV6-3 and TRBJ1-2, with TRBD1 matching over 9 bases. Germline lookup yields CDR1 MNHEY and CDR2 SVGEGT. The CDR3 sequence is 16 residues long. The junction had 9 bases not matched to a gene; V was cut back by 3 bases and J by 4 bases. CDR3 coding DNA: TGTGCCAGCAGTTATCGGGACAGGGAGGATGGCTATGGCTACACCTTC. As protein: CASSYRDREDGYGYTF.

This clonotype was counted between two and nine times. This chain connects TRBV3-1 to TRBJ2-1; D might be TRBD2 (5 bases). Germline CDR1 reads LGHDT; CDR2 reads YNNKEL (reference sequence). Trimming pared 0 bases from V and 10 bases from J, leaving 13 bases between. CDR3 size: 14 residues. CDR3 protein: CASSQDRDSAEQFF. Written as DNA, the CDR3 is TGTGCCAGCAGCCAAGACCGAGATAGCGCAGAGCAGTTCTTC.

The genes are TRBV2 and TRBJ1-1; weak D call: TRBD1 (5 bases). The V end was cut by 6 bases, the J end by 1 base, with 12 bases between. Germline CDR1 reads SNHLY; CDR2 reads FYNNEI. CDR3 size: 14 residues. The chain's CDR3 is CASRATEKNTEAFF. CDR3 in DNA: TGTGCCAGCAGGGCGACAGAGAAGAACACTGAAGCTTTCTTT.

The table lists this clonotype with a few counts. The chain joins TRBV24-1 to TRBJ2-5; D is ambiguous. The CDR3 extends over 12 amino acids. The V and J ends lost 3 bases and 5 bases respectively, with 6 bases between them. Germline V gene lookup returns CDR1 KGHDR and CDR2 SFDVKD. The CDR3 spells CATSDPHETQYF. Here the CDR3 DNA reads TGTGCCACCAGTGATCCGCACGAGACCCAGTACTTC.

This clonotype has just a few counts. The J gene is TRBJ2-7, the V gene TRBV4-3; TRBD2 matches at 8 bases. CDR1 and CDR2 (germline): LGHNA, YSLEER. The V segment lost 5 bases and the J segment 0 bases; nucleotides outside the gene matches: 3. This CDR3 is built from 14 residues. CDR3 DNA: TGCGCCAGCAGCAGCCGGGGGGGCTCCTACGAGCAGTACTTC. Its translation: CASSSRGGSYEQYF.

This clonotype has just a few counts. V is TRBV5-1 and J is TRBJ2-7; D might be TRBD1 (6 bases). CDR1 and CDR2 from the germline V gene are SGHRS and YFSETQ. Trimming stripped 2 bases from V and 1 base from J, with 10 bases between. CDR3 length: 14 amino acids. This chain's CDR3 is CASSLGGGSYEQYF. Written as DNA, the CDR3 is TGCGCCAGCAGCTTAGGGGGTGGGTCCTACGAGCAGTACTTC.

This clonotype was recorded a few times. The CDR3 coding sequence is TGTGCCAGCAGCTGGGGACGGCCTCAGCGGACTAAAGTGCGGACCCAGTACTTC. Protein: CASSWGRPQRTKVRTQYF. This chain joins TRBV5-6 and TRBJ2-5; D may be TRBD2 (6 bases). The germline V gene has CDR1 SGHDT and CDR2 YYEEEE. Trimming pared 3 bases from V and 7 bases from J, leaving 28 bases between. The CDR3 is 18 amino acids.

Of note for this clonotype: A read error is possible here, since a much larger clone lies one base away. The chain recombines TRBV10-3 with TRBJ2-7; D may be TRBD2 (6 bases). CDR1 and CDR2 (germline): ENHRY, SYGVKD. The CDR3 contains 13 residues. The CDR3 is CAISRGDSYEKYF. CDR3 nucleotide sequence: TGTGCCATCTCCCGAGGGGACTCCTACGAGAAGTACTTC.

This chain's CDR3 is CASSKTGTGNNQPQHF. The CDR3 nucleotides read TGTGCCAGCAGTAAAACCGGGACCGGGAACAATCAGCCCCAGCATTTT. The rearrangement links TRBV6-6 to TRBJ1-5, with D perhaps matching TRBD1 (5 bases). The CDR3 is 16 amino acids. V was cut by 5 bases and J by 3 bases, with 17 bases left in between. CDR1 is MNHNY and CDR2 is SVGAGI in the germline V gene (reference sequence).

This clonotype showed up just a few times. V usage is TRBV7-9 and J usage is TRBJ2-3; D unclear. The CDR3 contains 10 residues. Trimming removed 10 bases at V and 4 bases at J, with 6 bases between. Per germline, CDR1 SEHNR and CDR2 FQNEAQ (reference sequence). CDR3 nucleotides: TGTGCCACCGGAGCAGATACGCAGTATTTT. Translated: CATGADTQYF.

The chain employs TRBV5-4 and TRBJ2-2; D is uncertain. The CDR3 has 14 residues. V lost 4 bases and J 1 base, leaving 8 bases between the germline ends. Germline CDR1 SGHNT, CDR2 YYREEE (reference sequence). The CDR3 DNA is TGTGCCAGCAGCGCACTACAGAACACCGGGGAGCTGTTTTTT. It yields the protein CASSALQNTGELFF.

The genes are TRBV20-1 and TRBJ2-7; no clear D gene. The length of the CDR3 is 13 residues. Germline V gene lookup returns CDR1 DFQATT and CDR2 SNEGSKA (reference sequence). V dropped 6 bases and J dropped 4 bases, with 16 bases sitting between them. In nucleotides, the CDR3 is TGCAGTGCACCTAACCAAATGGGATACGAGCAGTACTTC. Translating gives CSAPNQMGYEQYF.

The CDR3 coding sequence is TGTGCCAGCAATTATCCAGGGGGCAACAATCAGCCCCAGCATTTT. Encoded protein: CASNYPGGNNQPQHF. The gene calls are TRBV6-2 or TRBV6-3 and TRBJ1-5; TRBD1 agrees at 8 bases. This CDR3 has 15 amino acids. CDR1 and CDR2 from the germline V gene are MNHEY and SVGEGT. Unmatched junction bases numbered 8, after V lost 7 bases and J lost 3 bases.

V usage is TRBV3-1 and J usage is TRBJ2-3; 10 bases align to TRBD2. With V trimmed by 1 base and J by 6 bases, 13 bases remained unmatched. The CDR3 contains 18 residues. Germline V lookup: CDR1 LGHDT, CDR2 YNNKEL (reference sequence). CDR3 in amino acids: CASSQVAAGGIHPDTQYF. CDR3 nucleotides: TGTGCCAGCAGCCAAGTTGCAGCGGGAGGGATACATCCCGATACGCAGTATTTT.

The chain combines TRBV15 with TRBJ1-5; a weak D match, TRBD1 (5 bases). CDR1 and CDR2 (germline): LNHNV, YYDKDF (reference sequence). V was cut by 8 bases and J by 1 base, with 15 bases left in between. CDR3 size: 15 residues. The CDR3 region is CATRQGLGSNQPQHF. The CDR3 DNA reads as TGTGCCACCCGTCAGGGTCTGGGGAGCAATCAGCCCCAGCATTTT.

In this sample, this clonotype turned up a few times. The V and J genes are TRBV20-1 and TRBJ2-3; TRBD2 agrees at 10 bases. Germline V CDR1 and CDR2: DFQATT, SNEGSKA (reference sequence). This CDR3 has 12 residues. CDR3 protein: CSGTSGTDTQYF. DNA for the CDR3: TGCAGCGGGACTAGCGGCACAGATACGCAGTATTTT.

The chain has TRBV6-5 and TRBJ2-7; tentative D call: TRBD2 (5 bases). The CDR3 covers 12 residues. With 6 bases removed from V and 2 bases from J, the gap between germline ends came to 8 bases. Germline assignment: CDR1 MNHEY and CDR2 SVGAGI. The CDR3 loop is CASRRGTYEQYF. The CDR3 nucleotides are TGTGCCAGCAGGAGAGGGACCTACGAGCAGTACTTC.

This clonotype was picked up one time. The chain carries TRBV19 and TRBJ2-5, with D unresolved. From germline, CDR1 is LNHDA and CDR2 SQIVND (reference sequence). Deletions cut 0 bases from V and 5 bases from J, with 13 bases between. The CDR3 spans 15 residues. CDR3 bases: TGTGCCAGTAGTATAGATCGACTTGCGATGGAGACCCAGTACTTC. Its translation is CASSIDRLAMETQYF.

This clonotype was counted only a few times. V is TRBV19 and J is TRBJ2-5; 15 positions match TRBD2. The V segment lost 3 bases and the J segment 1 base; nucleotides outside the gene matches: 6. The length of the CDR3 is 18 residues. Germline CDR1 LNHDA, CDR2 SQIVND (reference sequence). The CDR3 sequence is CASSMSGLAGGRQETQYF. In nucleotides, the CDR3 is TGTGCCAGTAGTATGTCTGGACTAGCGGGAGGGCGCCAAGAGACCCAGTACTTC.

This sequence joins TRBV7-2 and TRBJ2-7; D is uncertain. Per the germline V gene, CDR1 is SGHTA and CDR2 is FQGNSA. Trimming left V 1 base short and J 5 bases short, with 18 bases between. The length of the CDR3 is 16 residues. CDR3 amino acids: CASSLGPGLYPNEQYF. The CDR3 bases are TGTGCCAGCAGCTTAGGCCCAGGCCTGTACCCCAACGAGCAGTACTTC. The whole variable domain, remainder taken from reference TRBV7-2 and TRBJ2-7, is GAGVSQSPSNKVTEKGKDVELRCDPISGHTALYWYRQSLGQGLEFLIYFQGNSAPDKSGLPSDRFSAERTGGSVSTLTIQRTQQEDSAVYLCASSLGPGLYPNEQYFGPGTRLTVT.

This clonotype was counted only a few times. The chain links TRBV11-1 to TRBJ1-6; D call uncertain. With 5 bases removed from V and 7 bases from J, the gap between germline ends came to 12 bases. This CDR3 contains 14 residues. Looked up from germline, CDR1 is SGHAT and CDR2 is FQDESV (reference sequence). CDR3 nucleotide sequence: TGTGCCAGCAGCCTAGGGATGGCGAATTCACCCCTCCACTTT. This translates into CASSLGMANSPLHF.

This clonotype was observed a few times. The chain employs TRBV7-2 and TRBJ1-1; the D gene is possibly TRBD1 (5 bases). The germline gives CDR1 SGHTA, CDR2 FQGNSA. This CDR3 comprises 15 residues. V was shortened by 4 bases and J by 4 bases, with 16 bases between the two germline ends. CDR3 sequence reads: CASSYSLGVSTEAFF. The CDR3 DNA reads TGTGCCAGCAGCTACTCTTTGGGGGTGAGCACTGAAGCTTTCTTT.

This clonotype was counted ten times or more. The V and J genes are TRBV29-1 and TRBJ2-1; the match to TRBD1 covers 8 bases. This CDR3 is 14 amino acids long. V lost 8 bases and J lost 0; bases outside the gene matches: 6. Germline V lookup: CDR1 SQVTM, CDR2 ANQGSEA. CDR3 coding DNA: TGCAGCCCCGCCACAGGGGGCTCCTACAATGAGCAGTTCTTC. Protein product: CSPATGGSYNEQFF.